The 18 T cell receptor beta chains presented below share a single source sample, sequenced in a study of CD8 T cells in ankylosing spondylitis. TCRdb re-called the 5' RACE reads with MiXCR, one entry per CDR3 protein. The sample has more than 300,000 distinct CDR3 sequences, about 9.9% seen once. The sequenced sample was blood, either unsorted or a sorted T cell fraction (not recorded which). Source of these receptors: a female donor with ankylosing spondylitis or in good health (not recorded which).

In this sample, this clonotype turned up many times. The CDR3 nucleotides read TGCGCCAGCAGCCACCCCCCTAGCGGGAGTGGCAATGAGCAGTTCTTC. This translates into CASSHPPSGSGNEQFF. The gene calls are TRBV4-3 and TRBJ2-1; TRBD2 aligns across 10 bases. Trimming removed 3 bases from V and 6 bases from J; junction bases left unmatched: 8. Germline values: CDR1 LGHNA, CDR2 YSLEER. The CDR3 length is 16 residues.

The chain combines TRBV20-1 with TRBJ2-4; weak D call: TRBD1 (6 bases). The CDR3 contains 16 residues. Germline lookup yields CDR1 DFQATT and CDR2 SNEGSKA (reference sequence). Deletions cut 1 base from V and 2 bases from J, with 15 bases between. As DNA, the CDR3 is TGCAGTGCTAGAGCTCTCACACAGGGAACCAAAAACATTCAGTACTTC. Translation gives CSARALTQGTKNIQYF.

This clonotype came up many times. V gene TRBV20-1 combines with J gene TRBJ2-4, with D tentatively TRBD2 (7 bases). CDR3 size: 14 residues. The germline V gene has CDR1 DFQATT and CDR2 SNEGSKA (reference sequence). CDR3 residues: CSYRGRGTKNIQYF. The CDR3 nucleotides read TGCAGCTACCGGGGGAGGGGGACCAAAAACATTCAGTACTTC.

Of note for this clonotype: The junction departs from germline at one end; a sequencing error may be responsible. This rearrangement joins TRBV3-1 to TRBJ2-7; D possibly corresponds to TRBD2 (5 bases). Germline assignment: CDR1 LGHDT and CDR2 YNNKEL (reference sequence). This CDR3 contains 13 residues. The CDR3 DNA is TGTGCCAGCAGCCAAGATTGGGAGTCCGAGCTGTACTTC. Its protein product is CASSQDWESELYF.

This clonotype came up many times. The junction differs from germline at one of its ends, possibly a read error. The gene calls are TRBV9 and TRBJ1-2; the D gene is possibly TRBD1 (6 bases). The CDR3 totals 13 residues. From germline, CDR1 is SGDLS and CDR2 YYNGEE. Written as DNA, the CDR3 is TGTGCCAGCAGCGTAGCGGGGGACAACCCTTCCCTCTTC. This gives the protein CASSVAGDNPSLF.

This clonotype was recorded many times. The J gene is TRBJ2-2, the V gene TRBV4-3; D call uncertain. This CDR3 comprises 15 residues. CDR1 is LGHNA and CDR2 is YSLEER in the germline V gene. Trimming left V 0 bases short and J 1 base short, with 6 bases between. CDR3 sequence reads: CASSQEPGNTGELFF. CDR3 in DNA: TGCGCCAGCAGCCAAGAGCCTGGGAACACCGGGGAGCTGTTTTTT.

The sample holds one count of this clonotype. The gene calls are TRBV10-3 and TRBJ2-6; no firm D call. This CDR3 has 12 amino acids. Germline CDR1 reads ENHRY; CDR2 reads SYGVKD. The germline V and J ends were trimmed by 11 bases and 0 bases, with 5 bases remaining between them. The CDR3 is CALNSGANVLTF. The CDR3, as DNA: TGTGCCTTGAACTCTGGGGCCAACGTCCTGACTTTC.

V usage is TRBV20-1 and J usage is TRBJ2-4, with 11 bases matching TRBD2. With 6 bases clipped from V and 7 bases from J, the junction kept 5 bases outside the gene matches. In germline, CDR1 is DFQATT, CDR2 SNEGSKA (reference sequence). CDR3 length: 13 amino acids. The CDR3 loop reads CSAEGLAGNIQYF. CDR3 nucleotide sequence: TGCAGTGCCGAAGGACTAGCGGGCAACATTCAGTACTTC.

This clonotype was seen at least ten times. This CDR3 is CSAGRLTGLQETQYF. The CDR3 DNA reads as TGCAGTGCTGGGCGACTTACAGGGCTACAAGAGACCCAGTACTTC. The chain is built from TRBV20-1 and TRBJ2-5, with D perhaps matching TRBD1 (6 bases). CDR3 length equals 15 residues. Germline values: CDR1 DFQATT, CDR2 SNEGSKA (reference sequence). Trimming removed 5 bases from V and 2 bases from J, with 18 bases in between.

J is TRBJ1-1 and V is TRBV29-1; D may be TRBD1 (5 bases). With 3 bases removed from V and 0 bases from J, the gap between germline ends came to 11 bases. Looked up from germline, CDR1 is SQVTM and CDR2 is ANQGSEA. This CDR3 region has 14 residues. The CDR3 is CSVEADRMNTEAFF. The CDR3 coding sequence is TGCAGCGTTGAGGCAGACAGAATGAACACTGAAGCTTTCTTT.

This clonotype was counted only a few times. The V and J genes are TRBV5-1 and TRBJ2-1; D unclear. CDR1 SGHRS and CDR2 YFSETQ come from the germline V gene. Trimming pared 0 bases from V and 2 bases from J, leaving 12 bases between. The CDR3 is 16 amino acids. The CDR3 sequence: CASSLVSVQAYNEQFF. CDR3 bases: TGCGCCAGCAGCTTGGTGAGCGTCCAAGCCTACAATGAGCAGTTCTTC.

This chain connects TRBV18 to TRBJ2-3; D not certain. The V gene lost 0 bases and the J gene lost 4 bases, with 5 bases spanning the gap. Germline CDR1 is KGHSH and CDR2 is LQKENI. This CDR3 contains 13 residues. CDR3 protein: CASSPPLADTQYF. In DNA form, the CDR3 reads TGTGCCAGCTCACCACCTCTCGCAGATACGCAGTATTTT.

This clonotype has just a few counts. Written as DNA, the CDR3 is TGTGCCAGCAGTCCACTACCGGGAGCCAGCGTGAGTGAAAAACTGTTTTTT. Translation: CASSPLPGASVSEKLFF. The chain joins TRBV27 to TRBJ1-4; D is uncertain. Trimming removed 5 bases from V and 7 bases from J, with 23 bases in between. Germline V CDR1 and CDR2: MNHEY, SMNVEV (reference sequence). The CDR3 covers 17 residues.

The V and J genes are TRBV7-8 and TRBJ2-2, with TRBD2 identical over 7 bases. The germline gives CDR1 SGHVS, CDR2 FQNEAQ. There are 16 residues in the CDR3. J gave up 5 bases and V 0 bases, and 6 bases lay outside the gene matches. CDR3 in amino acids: CASSLALLAVTGELFF. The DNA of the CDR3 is TGTGCCAGCAGCTTAGCGTTGCTAGCGGTTACCGGGGAGCTGTTTTTT.

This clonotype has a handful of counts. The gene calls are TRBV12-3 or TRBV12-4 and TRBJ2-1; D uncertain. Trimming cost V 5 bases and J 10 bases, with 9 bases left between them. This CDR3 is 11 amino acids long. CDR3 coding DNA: TGTGCCAGCAGTGTCGTCATAGAGCAGTTCTTC. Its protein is CASSVVIEQFF.

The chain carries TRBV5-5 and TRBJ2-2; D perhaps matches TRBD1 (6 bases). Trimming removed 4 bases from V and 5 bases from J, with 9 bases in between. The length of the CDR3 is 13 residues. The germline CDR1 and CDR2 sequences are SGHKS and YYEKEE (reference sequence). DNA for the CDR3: TGTGCCAGCAGCGCAGGGGTAACCGGGGAGCTGTTTTTT. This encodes CASSAGVTGELFF.

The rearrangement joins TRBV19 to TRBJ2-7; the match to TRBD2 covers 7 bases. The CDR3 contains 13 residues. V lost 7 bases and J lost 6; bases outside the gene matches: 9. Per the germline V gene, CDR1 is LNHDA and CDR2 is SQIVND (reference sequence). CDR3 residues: CASKDGGRAEQYF. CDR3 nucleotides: TGTGCCAGTAAGGACGGGGGGAGAGCCGAGCAGTACTTC.

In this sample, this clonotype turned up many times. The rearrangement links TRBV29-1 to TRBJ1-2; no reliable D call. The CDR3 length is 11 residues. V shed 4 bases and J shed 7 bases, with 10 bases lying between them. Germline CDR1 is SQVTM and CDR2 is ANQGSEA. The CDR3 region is CSVVDGFGYTF. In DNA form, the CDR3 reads TGCAGCGTTGTGGACGGTTTTGGCTACACCTTC.